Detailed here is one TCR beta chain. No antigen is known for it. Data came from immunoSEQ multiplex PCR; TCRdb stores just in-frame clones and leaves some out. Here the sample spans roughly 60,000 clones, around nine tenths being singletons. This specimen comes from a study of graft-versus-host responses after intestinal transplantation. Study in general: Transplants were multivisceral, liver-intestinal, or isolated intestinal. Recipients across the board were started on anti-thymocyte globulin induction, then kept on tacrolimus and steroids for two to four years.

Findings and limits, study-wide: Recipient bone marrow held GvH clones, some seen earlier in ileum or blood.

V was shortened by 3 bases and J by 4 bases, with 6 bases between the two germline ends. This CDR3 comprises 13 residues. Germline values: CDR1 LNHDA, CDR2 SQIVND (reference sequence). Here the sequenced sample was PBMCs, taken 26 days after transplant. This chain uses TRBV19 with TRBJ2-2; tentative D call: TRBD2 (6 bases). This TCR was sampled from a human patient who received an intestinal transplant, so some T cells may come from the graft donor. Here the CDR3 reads CASSIGSTGELFF. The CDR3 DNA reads TGTGCCAGTAGTATCGGGAGCACCGGGGAGCTGTTTTTT. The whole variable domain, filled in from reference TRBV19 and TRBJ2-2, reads DGGITQSPKYLFRKEGQNVTLSCEQNLNHDAMYWYRQDPGQGLRLIYYSQIVNDFQKGDIAEGYSVSREKKESFPLTVTSAQKNPTAFYLCASSIGSTGELFFGEGSRLTVL.